Each of the 32 T cell receptor beta chains below was sequenced from the same sample in a study of OX40 agonist ivuxolimab in advanced cancers. Assay used: immunoSEQ multiplex PCR; TCRdb lists only in-frame clones, some missing. The sample shows about 76,000 clones, about 89% of them seen only once. The sample consisted of CD4+ or CD8+ T cells sorted from blood, taken in a trial of the OX40 agonist ivuxolimab. The receptor set was obtained from an adult with an advanced solid tumor such as melanoma, head and neck, liver or kidney cancer.

CDR3 DNA: TGTGCCAGCTCACCTTCCCGGGACAGGACCTACGAGCAGTACTTC. Residues: CASSPSRDRTYEQYF. V and J are TRBV18 and TRBJ2-7; 8 bases line up with TRBD1. CDR1 KGHSH and CDR2 LQKENI come from the germline V gene. Trimming cost V 3 bases and J 2 bases; bases outside gene matches: 6. This CDR3 is 15 amino acids long.

The rearrangement links TRBV27 to TRBJ1-1; D remains unclear. V lost 6 bases and J 0 bases, leaving 14 bases between the germline ends. Germline values: CDR1 MNHEY, CDR2 SMNVEV (reference sequence). The CDR3 contains 15 residues. The CDR3 sequence: CASSLMGIMNTEAFF. The CDR3 DNA reads as TGTGCCAGCAGCCTAATGGGGATTATGAACACTGAAGCTTTCTTT.

The chain employs TRBV27 and TRBJ1-5; TRBD1 agrees at 9 bases. Germline CDR1 and CDR2: MNHEY and SMNVEV (reference sequence). Trimming removed 0 bases from V and 0 bases from J; junction bases left unmatched: 6. The CDR3 is 18 amino acids. As DNA, the CDR3 is TGTGCCAGCAGTTTATCAACAGGGGGCACTTATAGCAATCAGCCCCAGCATTTT. This gives the protein CASSLSTGGTYSNQPQHF.

V gene TRBV7-6 combines with J gene TRBJ2-1; D is ambiguous. The V end was cut by 1 base, the J end by 10 bases, with 14 bases between. Germline V CDR1 and CDR2: SGHVS, FNYEAQ. The CDR3 loop spans 14 amino acids. The CDR3 spells CASSLVDFGWEQFF. In DNA form, the CDR3 reads TGTGCCAGCAGCTTAGTCGATTTCGGGTGGGAGCAGTTCTTC.

V and J are TRBV7-9 and TRBJ2-7, with 11 bases matching TRBD1. This CDR3 spans 13 amino acids. Germline CDR1 SEHNR, CDR2 FQNEAQ (reference sequence). After removal of 3 bases from V and 7 bases from J, the junction contained 2 bases not matched to a gene. The CDR3 loop reads CASSFGTGGEQYF. CDR3 DNA sequence: TGTGCCAGCAGCTTTGGGACAGGGGGAGAGCAGTACTTC.

The rearrangement links TRBV27 to TRBJ2-7; maybe TRBD1 (6 bases). The CDR3 is 15 residues long. V was pared by 3 bases and J by 0 bases, with 12 bases between. Germline-derived CDR1 and CDR2 are MNHEY and SMNVEV (reference sequence). CDR3 bases: TGTGCCAGCAGTTTTTCCCGGACAGCCTCCTACGAGCAGTACTTC. Translated: CASSFSRTASYEQYF.

This chain links TRBV19 with TRBJ1-5; weak D call: TRBD1 (5 bases). CDR1 is LNHDA, CDR2 SQIVND, per germline (reference sequence). The CDR3 sequence is 14 residues long. With 7 bases removed from V and 5 bases from J, the gap between germline ends came to 15 bases. Here the CDR3 reads CASTLVGPYQPQHF. Written as DNA, the CDR3 is TGTGCCAGTACCCTTGTGGGGCCTTATCAGCCCCAGCATTTT.

To note about this clone: The same CDR3 also results from other DNA sequences found in this sample. V is TRBV9 and J is TRBJ2-7; D may correspond to TRBD1 or TRBD2 (6 bases each). The CDR3 is 12 amino acids. V lost 3 bases and J lost 4, with 8 bases in between. The V gene's germline CDR1 is SGDLS and CDR2 YYNGEE. Here the CDR3 DNA reads TGTGCCAGCAGCGAGGGGGGTTACGAGCAGTACTTC. Translated, it gives CASSEGGYEQYF.

This chain joins TRBV27 and TRBJ2-1, with 7 positions matching TRBD2. V dropped 5 bases and J dropped 3; count of bases not matched to a gene: 7. CDR1 and CDR2 from the germline V gene are MNHEY and SMNVEV (reference sequence). The CDR3 covers 15 residues. The CDR3 loop reads CASSPGGGRYNEQFF. CDR3 coding DNA: TGTGCCAGCAGTCCGGGCGGGGGACGCTACAATGAGCAGTTCTTC.

This sequence joins TRBV5-4 and TRBJ1-2; D is undetermined. CDR3 length: 15 amino acids. Deletions cut 2 bases from V and 6 bases from J, with 17 bases between. Germline values: CDR1 SGHNT, CDR2 YYREEE (reference sequence). The CDR3 spells CASSFGNPQLDGYTF. In DNA, the CDR3 is TGTGCCAGCAGCTTCGGTAACCCGCAGCTCGATGGCTACACCTTC. Using reference TRBV5-4 and TRBJ1-2 for the parts outside the CDR3, the full variable domain is ETGVTQSPTHLIKTRGQQVTLRCSSQSGHNTVSWYQQALGQGPQFIFQYYREEENGRGNFPPRFSGLQFPNYSSELNVNALELDDSALYLCASSFGNPQLDGYTFGSGTRLTVV.

This rearrangement joins TRBV28 to TRBJ1-3; no definite D call. Per germline, CDR1 MDHEN and CDR2 SYDVKM. The CDR3 has 17 residues. V shed 3 bases and J shed 0 bases, with 15 bases lying between them. The CDR3, as DNA: TGTGCCAGCAGTTTTATCCGCAGCCTAACCTCTGGAAACACCATATATTTT. Amino acids: CASSFIRSLTSGNTIYF. The whole variable domain, remainder taken from reference TRBV28 and TRBJ1-3, is DVKVTQSSRYLVKRTGEKVFLECVQDMDHENMFWYRQDPGLGLRLIYFSYDVKMKEKGDIPEGYSVSREKKERFSLILESASTNQTSMYLCASSFIRSLTSGNTIYFGEGSWLTVV.

This clone was counted a few times. The V and J genes are TRBV7-3 and TRBJ2-3; the match to TRBD2 covers 10 bases. CDR1 and CDR2 (germline): SGHTA, FQGTGA. CDR3 length equals 16 residues. The V gene end was trimmed by 5 bases and the J gene end by 3 bases; junction bases not matched to a gene: 8. CDR3 sequence reads: CASSPLAGAGTDTQYF. The CDR3 DNA is TGTGCCAGCAGCCCCCTAGCGGGAGCGGGGACAGATACGCAGTATTTT. The whole variable domain, filled in from reference TRBV7-3 and TRBJ2-3, reads GAGVSQTPSNKVTEKGKYVELRCDPISGHTALYWYRQSLGQGPEFLIYFQGTGAADDSGLPNDRFFAVRPEGSVSTLKIQRTERGDSAVYLCASSPLAGAGTDTQYFGPGTRLTVL.

This clone was seen once. This chain joins TRBV5-6 and TRBJ2-5, with D possibly being TRBD1 (6 bases). The V end lost 7 bases, the J end lost 5 bases, and 15 bases lay between the germline ends. Germline CDR1 reads SGHDT; CDR2 reads YYEEEE. CDR3 length equals 13 residues. The CDR3 nucleotides are TGTGCCAGCTCCTCAGAGGGGGAGGAGACCCAGTACTTC. Translated, it gives CASSSEGEETQYF.

V is TRBV28 and J is TRBJ2-3; the match to TRBD1 covers 8 bases. V lost 8 bases and J lost 2; bases outside the gene matches: 6. The germline V gene encodes CDR1 MDHEN and CDR2 SYDVKM. The CDR3 totals 14 residues. The CDR3 sequence: CASVQGVVTDTQYF. In DNA form, the CDR3 reads TGTGCCAGCGTACAGGGGGTGGTCACAGATACGCAGTATTTT.

The chain combines TRBV19 with TRBJ2-2, with D possibly TRBD2 on 5 matching bases. The CDR3 extends over 14 amino acids. The V end lost 0 bases, the J end lost 4 bases, and 6 bases lay between the germline ends. Germline values: CDR1 LNHDA, CDR2 SQIVND (reference sequence). CDR3 amino acids: CASSIERVTGELFF. The CDR3 DNA follows: TGTGCCAGTAGTATAGAGAGGGTCACCGGGGAGCTGTTTTTT. Combining the CDR3 with reference TRBV19 and TRBJ2-2 gives the whole variable domain DGGITQSPKYLFRKEGQNVTLSCEQNLNHDAMYWYRQDPGQGLRLIYYSQIVNDFQKGDIAEGYSVSREKKESFPLTVTSAQKNPTAFYLCASSIERVTGELFFGEGSRLTVL.

This chain connects TRBV11-3 to TRBJ2-7; 7 bases agree with TRBD2. The CDR3 has 17 residues. In germline, CDR1 is SGHNT, CDR2 YENEEA. With 4 bases clipped from V and 0 bases from J, the junction kept 12 bases outside the gene matches. As DNA, the CDR3 is TGTGCCAGCAGCTCCCCTCGGGAGGCGGGGAACTCCTACGAGCAGTACTTC. Translation gives CASSSPREAGNSYEQYF.

V is TRBV2 and J is TRBJ2-2; possible D gene TRBD2, 6 bases. The CDR3 runs to 14 residues. CDR1 and CDR2 from the germline V gene are SNHLY and FYNNEI. V dropped 10 bases and J dropped 1 base, with 13 bases sitting between them. The CDR3 region is CANLRRENTGELFF. CDR3 nucleotides: TGTGCCAACCTAAGGAGGGAGAACACCGGGGAGCTGTTTTTT.

This chain links TRBV29-1 with TRBJ1-3; D unclear. The CDR3 has 14 amino acids. Germline CDR1 is SQVTM and CDR2 is ANQGSEA. The germline V and J ends were trimmed by 7 bases and 0 bases, with 13 bases remaining between them. The CDR3 bases are TGCAGCGCCCACCTCCAGCCCTCTGGAAACACCATATATTTT. It specifies CSAHLQPSGNTIYF.

This clone was observed a handful of times. The chain joins TRBV4-1 to TRBJ1-2; D is uncertain. Trimming took off 1 base at V and 7 bases at J, with 13 bases between the two ends. The CDR3 length is 14 residues. Per the germline V gene, CDR1 is MGHRA and CDR2 is YSYEKL. This chain's CDR3 is CASSQGPSGVGYTF. The CDR3 nucleotides read TGCGCCAGCAGCCAAGGCCCCTCCGGGGTTGGCTACACCTTC.

The chain has TRBV30 and TRBJ1-5; D gene uncertain. V was shortened by 3 bases and J by 2 bases, with 8 bases between the two germline ends. CDR3 length: 13 amino acids. Germline V lookup: CDR1 GTSNPN, CDR2 SVGIG (reference sequence). CDR3 nucleotide sequence: TGTGCCTGGAGCTCTAGGGGCAATCAGCCCCAGCATTTT. This codes for CAWSSRGNQPQHF.

The chain links TRBV7-9 to TRBJ1-5; a possible D gene is TRBD1 (5 bases). The CDR3 covers 16 residues. The germline gives CDR1 SEHNR, CDR2 FQNEAQ (reference sequence). The V and J ends lost 5 bases and 0 bases respectively, with 14 bases between them. CDR3 protein: CASSHPEGNSNQPQHF. Written as DNA, the CDR3 is TGTGCCAGCAGCCATCCGGAGGGGAATAGCAATCAGCCCCAGCATTTT.

This chain links TRBV7-9 with TRBJ2-7; D possibly corresponds to TRBD2 (5 bases). Trimming took 7 bases from V and 2 from J, leaving 18 bases between them. From germline, CDR1 is SEHNR and CDR2 FQNEAQ (reference sequence). The length of the CDR3 is 15 residues. The CDR3 DNA reads as TGTGCCAGCAAGCGGCCAGTCGGGCCGACCTACGAGCAGTACTTC. Translated: CASKRPVGPTYEQYF. Full variable domain (missing parts from reference TRBV7-9 and TRBJ2-7): DTGVSQNPRHKITKRGQNVTFRCDPISEHNRLYWYRQTLGQGPEFLTYFQNEAQLEKSRLLSDRFSAERPKGSFSTLEIQRTEQGDSAMYLCASKRPVGPTYEQYFGPGTRLTVT.

The chain links TRBV28 to TRBJ1-1; 7 bases map to TRBD1. This CDR3 spans 15 amino acids. The germline V gene encodes CDR1 MDHEN and CDR2 SYDVKM. The trim removed 7 bases at V and 1 base at J, leaving 9 bases unmatched. This CDR3 reads CASINFWTGNTEAFF. The DNA of the CDR3 is TGTGCCAGCATCAACTTTTGGACAGGGAACACTGAAGCTTTCTTT.

The V call is TRBV13, the J call TRBJ2-5; D ambiguous. Germline V CDR1 and CDR2: PRHDT, FYEKMQ (reference sequence). The ends were cut back, 4 bases at V and 5 bases at J, with 17 bases in the middle. The CDR3 covers 15 residues. CDR3 in amino acids: CASSSRTRKAETQYF. The CDR3 DNA reads as TGTGCCAGCAGCTCGCGGACCAGAAAGGCGGAGACCCAGTACTTC.

This chain joins TRBV19 and TRBJ2-1; TRBD1 might be the D (6 bases). Germline V CDR1 and CDR2: LNHDA, SQIVND (reference sequence). V was pared by 3 bases and J by 0 bases, with 9 bases between. This CDR3 contains 15 residues. The CDR3: CASSIGTSSYNEQFF. The CDR3 DNA sequence: TGTGCCAGTAGTATCGGGACAAGCTCCTACAATGAGCAGTTCTTC.

The gene calls are TRBV7-8 and TRBJ2-5, with 10 bases matching TRBD2. The J call could be wrong; TRBJ2-7 is a better fit for the DNA end. CDR1 and CDR2 (germline): SGHVS, FQNEAQ. The CDR3 loop spans 17 amino acids. CDR3 DNA sequence: TGTGCCAGCAGCTCGCTAGAGACTAGCGGGTTCTCCTACGAGCAGTACTTC. As protein: CASSSLETSGFSYEQYF.

This clone was found once. This rearrangement joins TRBV27 to TRBJ2-7; 8 bases map to TRBD1. J lost 5 bases, V lost 8 bases, and 11 bases had no gene match. Germline V gives CDR1 MNHEY, CDR2 SMNVEV (reference sequence). The CDR3 consists of 14 residues. This chain's CDR3 is CASRPITGGHEQYF. The CDR3 DNA follows: TGTGCCAGCCGCCCTATTACAGGGGGGCACGAGCAGTACTTC.

The CDR3 here is CASSIRLAGDGELFF. Here the CDR3 DNA reads TGTGCCAGCAGCATCAGACTAGCGGGAGACGGGGAGCTGTTTTTT. The V call is TRBV11-2, the J call TRBJ2-2; TRBD2 matches at 12 bases. The length of the CDR3 is 15 residues. Germline CDR1 SGHAT, CDR2 FQNNGV. Trimming removed 5 bases from V and 7 bases from J; junction bases left unmatched: 5.

This rearrangement joins TRBV6-5 to TRBJ2-1, with a tentative D call TRBD1 (5 bases). There are 15 residues in the CDR3. Per germline, CDR1 MNHEY and CDR2 SVGAGI. Deletions cut 6 bases from V and 6 bases from J, with 18 bases between. The CDR3 loop reads CASSYGRWGGNEQFF. DNA for the CDR3: TGTGCCAGCAGCTATGGACGATGGGGCGGCAATGAGCAGTTCTTC.

The rearrangement joins TRBV4-1 to TRBJ2-7; 7 bases agree with TRBD1. Germline CDR1 reads MGHRA; CDR2 reads YSYEKL. The CDR3 has 13 amino acids. The trim removed 3 bases at V and 3 bases at J, leaving 2 bases unmatched. The chain's CDR3 is CASSHRQGYEQYF. The DNA of the CDR3 is TGCGCCAGCAGCCATCGACAGGGCTACGAGCAGTACTTC.

The gene calls are TRBV7-2 and TRBJ2-7, with D tentatively TRBD2 (5 bases). Germline V gene lookup returns CDR1 SGHTA and CDR2 FQGNSA. This CDR3 is 16 amino acids long. V dropped 2 bases and J dropped 5 bases, with 19 bases sitting between them. In DNA form, the CDR3 reads TGTGCCAGCAGCTTAAGTTTACGGGAAGTTTTCCACGAGCAGTACTTC. Its protein product is CASSLSLREVFHEQYF.

V usage is TRBV27 and J usage is TRBJ2-5, with 7 positions matching TRBD1. The closer fit of TRBJ2-7 to the DNA end suggests the J call may be wrong. CDR3 length equals 13 residues. Germline CDR1 is MNHEY and CDR2 is SMNVEV (reference sequence). Written as DNA, the CDR3 is TGTGCCAGCAGTACCACAGGGGAGCGCGAGCAGTACTTC. Protein product: CASSTTGEREQYF.